A selection of T cell receptor beta chains follows, all from one sample in a study of blood T cell repertoires in COVID-19. Profiled with immunoSEQ multiplex PCR; TCRdb holds only in-frame clones, not every one. Of more than 10,000 clones listed, 88% are singletons. Material: peripheral blood. These receptor sequences come from a human donor in a cohort sampled during active COVID-19. The CDR3 runs from the conserved cysteine through the conserved F or W. The order of the fields is CDR3 protein, CDR3 DNA, D gene, J gene, clone size, V gene. A D gene is named only where the DNA matches it firmly. Clone size is given for some rows only: seen once, a few or many times, or a class if the clone is expanded.

CDR3aa: CASSLLGGGAPHEQYF
CDR3nt: TGTGCCAGCAGTTTATTAGGCGGGGGGGCTCCCCACGAGCAGTACTTC
d_gene: TRBD2
j_gene: TRBJ2-7
abundance: -
v_gene: TRBV27

CDR3aa: CASSQDSEPKYF
CDR3nt: TGTGCCAGCAGCCAAGACAGTGAGCCTAAGTACTTC
d_gene: -
j_gene: TRBJ2-7
abundance: -
v_gene: TRBV6-6

CDR3aa: CASSKTGSRLF
CDR3nt: TGTGCCAGCAGTAAGACAGGGAGTAGGCTTTTT
d_gene: TRBD1
j_gene: TRBJ1-4
abundance: -
v_gene: TRBV28

CDR3aa: CASSLVQPNNEQFF
CDR3nt: TGTGCCAGCAGTTTAGTACAGCCCAACAATGAGCAGTTCTTC
d_gene: -
j_gene: TRBJ2-1
abundance: -
v_gene: TRBV28

CDR3aa: CASSPVGVNSYNEQFF
CDR3nt: TGTGCCAGCAGCCCAGTAGGGGTCAACTCCTACAATGAGCAGTTCTTC
d_gene: -
j_gene: TRBJ2-1
abundance: -
v_gene: TRBV5-6

CDR3aa: CASSLEAGGAYEQYF
CDR3nt: TGTGCCAGCAGCTTAGAAGCCGGGGGGGCCTACGAGCAGTACTTC
d_gene: TRBD2
j_gene: TRBJ2-7
abundance: -
v_gene: TRBV7-2

CDR3aa: CASSESTGNTEAFF
CDR3nt: TGCGCCAGCAGTGAGTCGACGGGGAACACTGAAGCTTTCTTT
d_gene: -
j_gene: TRBJ1-1
abundance: -
v_gene: TRBV10-1

CDR3aa: CASSPSGGYNEQFF
CDR3nt: TGTGCCAGCAGCCCTAGCGGGGGCTACAATGAGCAGTTCTTC
d_gene: TRBD2
j_gene: TRBJ2-1
abundance: -
v_gene: TRBV2

CDR3aa: CASSRTSGGPYEQYF
CDR3nt: TGTGCCAGCAGTAGGACTAGCGGGGGACCTTACGAGCAGTACTTC
d_gene: TRBD2
j_gene: TRBJ2-7
abundance: -
v_gene: TRBV6-2/TRBV6-3

CDR3aa: CASSQGAPQNPAKNIQYF
CDR3nt: TGCGCCAGCAGCCAAGGTGCCCCCCAGAATCCAGCCAAAAACATTCAGTACTTC
d_gene: -
j_gene: TRBJ2-4
abundance: -
v_gene: TRBV4-1

CDR3aa: CASSPGQGAEQYF
CDR3nt: TGTGCCAGCTCACCGGGACAGGGAGCCGAGCAGTACTTC
d_gene: TRBD1
j_gene: TRBJ2-7
abundance: -
v_gene: TRBV18

CDR3aa: CASRSTVNTEAFF
CDR3nt: TGTGCCAGCAGGTCGACAGTGAACACTGAAGCTTTCTTT
d_gene: -
j_gene: TRBJ1-1
abundance: -
v_gene: TRBV7-9

CDR3aa: CASSSWGGSRYGYTF
CDR3nt: TGTGCCAGCAGCTCCTGGGGAGGGTCGAGGTATGGCTACACCTTC
d_gene: -
j_gene: TRBJ1-2
abundance: -
v_gene: TRBV6-5

CDR3aa: CASSVGQGYSASGANVLTF
CDR3nt: TGTGCCAGCAGCGTCGGACAGGGCTATAGTGCCTCTGGGGCCAACGTCCTGACTTTC
d_gene: TRBD1
j_gene: TRBJ2-6
abundance: -
v_gene: TRBV9

CDR3aa: CARGDREGSPLHF
CDR3nt: TGTGCCAGAGGGGACAGGGAAGGTTCACCCCTCCACTTT
d_gene: TRBD1
j_gene: TRBJ1-6
abundance: -
v_gene: TRBV2

CDR3aa: CASSQDGTGGTQYF
CDR3nt: TGTGCCAGCAGCCAAGATGGGACAGGGGGGACCCAGTACTTC
d_gene: TRBD1
j_gene: TRBJ2-5
abundance: few
v_gene: TRBV3-1/TRBV3-2

CDR3aa: CASRPGTTSGNTIYF
CDR3nt: TGTGCCAGCAGACCCGGGACAACCTCTGGAAACACCATATATTTT
d_gene: -
j_gene: TRBJ1-3
abundance: -
v_gene: TRBV28

CDR3aa: CASSYLGRGSYEQYF
CDR3nt: TGTGCCAGCAGCTACTTGGGCCGGGGTAGCTACGAGCAGTACTTC
d_gene: -
j_gene: TRBJ2-7
abundance: -
v_gene: TRBV5-8

CDR3aa: CASSLGRGGDEQYF
CDR3nt: TGTGCCAGCAGCCTTGGGAGAGGGGGGGACGAGCAGTACTTC
d_gene: -
j_gene: TRBJ2-7
abundance: few
v_gene: TRBV5-8

CDR3aa: CASSPFRGAPQETQYF
CDR3nt: TGTGCCAGCTCACCATTCCGGGGGGCCCCCCAAGAGACCCAGTACTTC
d_gene: -
j_gene: TRBJ2-5
abundance: -
v_gene: TRBV18

CDR3aa: CASSLGLAGAHNEQFF
CDR3nt: TGTGCCAGCAGCTTAGGACTAGCGGGGGCCCACAATGAGCAGTTCTTC
d_gene: TRBD2
j_gene: TRBJ2-1
abundance: -
v_gene: TRBV11-2

CDR3aa: CASSFTGVSTKNIQYF
CDR3nt: TGTGCCAGCAGTTTCACAGGGGTGTCGACCAAAAACATTCAGTACTTC
d_gene: TRBD1
j_gene: TRBJ2-4
abundance: -
v_gene: TRBV27